This section outlines one TCR beta chain sequence together with its context. This CDR3 has 14 residues. From germline, CDR1 is SGHRS and CDR2 YFSETQ. V was pared by 4 bases and J by 2 bases, with 11 bases between. Extraction of RNA preceded its reverse transcription into cDNA, which served as the sequencing template. Clones were read by immunoSEQ multiplex PCR, and TCRdb kept only the in-frame ones, dropping some. This sample has about 120,000 clones, with roughly 69% found just once. This entry belongs to a study of CD8+ T cells in alopecia areata. The sequenced material came from CD4+ T cells sorted from blood. The source of this sequence is a human donor in good health. The V gene is TRBV5-1, the J gene TRBJ2-3; D might be TRBD1 or TRBD2, each matching 5 bases. CDR3 DNA: TGCGCCAGCAGCGACCGGGGCACCACAGATACGCAGTATTTT. Its protein product is CASSDRGTTDTQYF.